One and the same sample provided the 26 T cell receptor beta chains below, sequenced in a study of graft-versus-host responses after intestinal transplantation. The repertoire was sequenced with immunoSEQ multiplex PCR; TCRdb's copy has only in-frame clones and lacks some. The sample includes 4,000 or so clones, 76% of them seen just once. Intraepithelial plus lamina propria lymphocytes were released by processing graft tissue. The sequencing here drew on ileum tissue, taken around 340 days after intestinal transplantation. These receptor sequences come from a human patient who received an intestinal transplant, so some T cells may come from the graft donor.

V is TRBV5-1 and J is TRBJ2-7; D is unclear. This CDR3 has 12 amino acids. The ends were cut back, 1 base at V and 7 bases at J, with 9 bases in the middle. Germline V gene data show CDR1 as SGHRS and CDR2 as YFSETQ. The CDR3 DNA is TGCGCCAGCAGCTTGCGCGGATATGAGCAGTACTTC. This translates into CASSLRGYEQYF.

J is TRBJ1-2 and V is TRBV5-4; no firm D call. There are 14 residues in the CDR3. Between the trimmed V and J ends, which lost 0 bases and 4 bases, there was a span of 10 bases. The germline V gene has CDR1 SGHNT and CDR2 YYREEE (reference sequence). In nucleotides, the CDR3 is TGTGCCAGCAGCTTGGTTGGGTCGGGCTATGGCTACACCTTC. It codes for CASSLVGSGYGYTF.

The chain links TRBV5-1 to TRBJ2-1; no reliable D call. CDR1 and CDR2 from the germline V gene are SGHRS and YFSETQ. Trimming took off 4 bases at V and 2 bases at J, with 7 bases between the two ends. The CDR3 is made up of 13 amino acids. CDR3 loop: CASSPGTYNEQFF. CDR3 nucleotides: TGCGCCAGCAGCCCAGGAACCTACAATGAGCAGTTCTTC.

The DNA for the CDR3 is TGTGCCAGCAGTGACGCACTCCTCTCCGAGCAGTACTTC. Residues: CASSDALLSEQYF. The rearrangement uses TRBV2 and TRBJ2-7; D gene ambiguous. This CDR3 has 13 amino acids. V was shortened by 3 bases and J by 6 bases, with 12 bases between the two germline ends. Per germline, CDR1 SNHLY and CDR2 FYNNEI.

By share of the sample, this clone is large (0.1 to 1%). The V and J genes are TRBV10-2 and TRBJ2-3; 8 nucleotides agree with TRBD2. Germline CDR1 reads WSHSY; CDR2 reads SAAADI. The CDR3 is 16 residues long. Unmatched junction bases numbered 7, after V lost 2 bases and J lost 3 bases. The CDR3 sequence: CASSESTGGPTDTQYF. Written as DNA, the CDR3 is TGCGCCAGCAGTGAGAGTACGGGAGGGCCGACAGATACGCAGTATTTT.

This sequence joins TRBV11-1 and TRBJ2-3; 12 bases agree with TRBD2. The V and J ends lost 4 bases and 8 bases, in that order; junction bases with no gene match: 7. The germline V gene encodes CDR1 SGHAT and CDR2 FQDESV (reference sequence). CDR3 length: 15 amino acids. CDR3 loop: CASSSGLAGMGTQYF. Written as DNA, the CDR3 is TGTGCCAGCAGCTCGGGACTAGCGGGTATGGGTACGCAGTATTTT. The full variable domain, rest sourced from reference TRBV11-1 and TRBJ2-3, is EAEVAQSPRYKITEKSQAVAFWCDPISGHATLYWYRQILGQGPELLVQFQDESVVDDSQLPKDRFSAERLKGVDSTLKIQPAELGDSAMYLCASSSGLAGMGTQYFGPGTRLTVL.

The chain recombines TRBV4-1 with TRBJ2-1; D unclear. The CDR3 consists of 14 residues. CDR1 and CDR2 from the germline V gene are MGHRA and YSYEKL. The germline V and J ends were trimmed by 0 bases and 4 bases, with 7 bases remaining between them. CDR3: CASSQDTLYNEQFF. The DNA of the CDR3 is TGCGCCAGCAGCCAAGATACTCTTTACAATGAGCAGTTCTTC.

The V and J genes are TRBV28 and TRBJ2-7, with TRBD2 identical over 14 bases. Unmatched junction bases numbered 0, after V lost 6 bases and J lost 2 bases. Germline CDR1 MDHEN, CDR2 SYDVKM. CDR3 length: 14 amino acids. The CDR3 here is CASRTSGGAYEQYF. CDR3 DNA sequence: TGTGCCAGCAGGACTAGCGGGGGGGCCTACGAGCAGTACTTC.

The CDR3 region is CAWSVRGGSHNQPQHF. The CDR3, as DNA: TGTGCCTGGAGTGTACGCGGAGGGAGTCACAATCAGCCCCAGCATTTT. This sequence joins TRBV30 and TRBJ1-5; D gene ambiguous. The length of the CDR3 is 16 residues. With 0 bases removed from V and 3 bases from J, the gap between germline ends came to 15 bases. Germline V gene lookup returns CDR1 GTSNPN and CDR2 SVGIG (reference sequence).

The V gene is TRBV5-1, the J gene TRBJ2-7, with TRBD1 matching 10 bases. Germline values: CDR1 SGHRS, CDR2 YFSETQ. The CDR3 is made up of 15 amino acids. J was trimmed by 2 bases and V by 3 bases; bases with no gene match: 5. The CDR3 DNA follows: TGCGCCAGCAGCTCAGATGACAGGGGGCCCTACGAGCAGTACTTC. Translation gives CASSSDDRGPYEQYF.

The CDR3 region is CASRRLVSTDTQYF. The DNA of the CDR3 is TGTGCCAGCAGGAGACTAGTCAGCACAGATACGCAGTATTTT. The J gene is TRBJ2-3, the V gene TRBV2; a possible D gene is TRBD2 (6 bases). This CDR3 has 14 amino acids. V shed 6 bases and J shed 0 bases, with 10 bases lying between them. Germline CDR1 SNHLY, CDR2 FYNNEI.

V gene TRBV12-2 combines with J gene TRBJ2-1; the table's D gene call, TRBD1, was not cross checked with the DNA. TRBV12-2 is recorded as a pseudogene. The CDR3 has 17 amino acids. CDR3 in DNA: TGTGCAAGTCGCCCGAGGACAGGGGGCTACTCCTACAATGAGCAGTTCTTC. The encoded protein is CASRPRTGGYSYNEQFF.

In this sample, this clone turned up a few times. V is TRBV4-1 and J is TRBJ2-6; D gene uncertain. Per germline, CDR1 MGHRA and CDR2 YSYEKL. This CDR3 is built from 17 residues. Deletions cut 5 bases from V and 0 bases from J, with 14 bases between. The CDR3 bases are TGCGCCAGCAGCGAAGCGCCCACGAGCTCTGGGGCCAACGTCCTGACTTTC. This gives the protein CASSEAPTSSGANVLTF.

The chain has TRBV5-4 and TRBJ1-2; 9 bases agree with TRBD1. This CDR3 region has 15 residues. V gave up 3 bases and J gave up 9 bases; unmatched junction bases: 12. CDR1 and CDR2 (germline): SGHNT, YYREEE (reference sequence). CDR3 DNA sequence: TGTGCCAGCAGCTCTAGCTCGACAGGGGGGCTGCGCTACACCTTC. Amino acids: CASSSSSTGGLRYTF.

The rearrangement joins TRBV7-6 to TRBJ1-5; D gene uncertain. The germline gives CDR1 SGHVS, CDR2 FNYEAQ. The CDR3 spans 13 residues. V was cut by 0 bases and J by 10 bases, with 10 bases left in between. DNA for the CDR3: TGTGCCAGCAGCTTAGCGGAGGGTCACCCCCAGCATTTT. Protein sequence: CASSLAEGHPQHF.

This chain connects TRBV4-1 to TRBJ2-1, with D perhaps matching TRBD1 (6 bases). Germline assignment: CDR1 MGHRA and CDR2 YSYEKL. V lost 6 bases and J lost 7, with 7 bases in between. The CDR3 has 11 residues. The CDR3 loop reads CASRTGNEQFF. For the CDR3, the DNA is TGCGCCAGCAGGACAGGAAATGAGCAGTTCTTC.

The J gene is TRBJ2-3, the V gene TRBV5-5; TRBD1 matches at 8 bases. V shed 5 bases and J 2 bases; nucleotides not matched to a gene: 13. The CDR3 has 17 amino acids. Per germline, CDR1 SGHKS and CDR2 YYEKEE (reference sequence). The CDR3 is CASSFFSQGAHTDTQYF. The CDR3 DNA reads TGTGCCAGCAGTTTTTTTTCTCAGGGGGCCCACACAGATACGCAGTATTTT.

This chain links TRBV29-1 with TRBJ2-1; 8 bases are shared with TRBD2. This CDR3 has 15 residues. The germline gives CDR1 SQVTM, CDR2 ANQGSEA. The ends lost 0 bases at V and 6 bases at J; junction bases unmatched: 7. The CDR3 is CSVEEEAGVRNEQFF. The DNA for the CDR3 is TGCAGCGTTGAAGAGGAAGCGGGGGTTCGCAATGAGCAGTTCTTC.

This clone has just a few counts. The chain combines TRBV5-1 with TRBJ1-5; no definite D call. The CDR3 is 14 amino acids. CDR1 and CDR2 (germline): SGHRS, YFSETQ. V was pared by 2 bases and J by 5 bases, with 11 bases between. The chain's CDR3 is CASSLLAGDQPQHF. The CDR3 coding sequence is TGCGCCAGCAGCTTATTGGCCGGGGATCAGCCCCAGCATTTT.

The chain couples TRBV12-1 to TRBJ1-6; the table's D gene call, TRBD1, was not cross checked with the DNA. TRBV12-1 is a known pseudogene. This CDR3 has 16 amino acids. The CDR3 region has the DNA TGTGCCAGCAGCTCGGTACAGAAACGACAGAATTCACCCCTCCACTTT. This encodes CASSSVQKRQNSPLHF.

The chain links TRBV5-1 to TRBJ2-5, with D possibly matching TRBD1 (5 bases). Trimming removed 5 bases at V and 2 bases at J, with 10 bases between. The CDR3 spans 13 residues. CDR1 and CDR2 (germline): SGHRS, YFSETQ. CDR3 amino acids: CASRAGSQETQYF. CDR3 bases: TGCGCCAGCAGGGCAGGGTCTCAAGAGACCCAGTACTTC.

The rearrangement joins TRBV7-2 to TRBJ2-3; D unresolved. The germline gives CDR1 SGHTA, CDR2 FQGNSA. V gave up 1 base and J gave up 1 base, with 9 bases separating them. The CDR3 runs 15 residues. This CDR3 is CASSLDSGGTDTQYF. CDR3 sequence (DNA): TGTGCCAGCAGCTTAGATTCCGGAGGCACAGATACGCAGTATTTT.

In this sample, this clone turned up a few times. The chain employs TRBV28 and TRBJ2-5; 10 nucleotides agree with TRBD2. CDR1 MDHEN and CDR2 SYDVKM come from the germline V gene. J was trimmed by 1 base and V by 4 bases; bases with no gene match: 9. The CDR3 loop spans 17 amino acids. The DNA for the CDR3 is TGTGCCAGCAGTTCGGCGGGACTAGCGATGCCCCAAGAGACCCAGTACTTC. Translation: CASSSAGLAMPQETQYF.

V is TRBV30 and J is TRBJ2-7, with D hard to call. Trimming removed 0 bases at V and 7 bases at J, with 13 bases between. The CDR3 contains 13 residues. Germline lookup yields CDR1 GTSNPN and CDR2 SVGIG (reference sequence). The DNA of the CDR3 is TGTGCCTGGAGTGTAAGATCTTTGGAGGAGCAGTACTTC. It encodes CAWSVRSLEEQYF.

About this clone: The identical CDR3 is also encoded by other nucleotide sequences in the sample. V usage is TRBV11-2 and J usage is TRBJ1-2; a possible D gene is TRBD1 (5 bases). The V gene lost 5 bases and the J gene lost 2 bases, with 9 bases spanning the gap. CDR1 is SGHAT, CDR2 FQNNGV, per germline. The CDR3 sequence is 13 residues long. The CDR3 DNA sequence: TGTGCCAGCAGCCGCACAGGAAACTATGGCTACACCTTC. This translates into CASSRTGNYGYTF.

The chain carries TRBV6-6 and TRBJ2-5, with 8 bases fitting TRBD2. V lost 6 bases to trimming and J lost 5 bases; unmatched junction nucleotides: 14. The CDR3 consists of 16 residues. The germline gives CDR1 MNHNY, CDR2 SVGAGI (reference sequence). The CDR3 nucleotides read TGTGCCAGCAGCAAAACCTTGGGGGGGACTAGGGAGACCCAGTACTTC. This sequence encodes CASSKTLGGTRETQYF.